This TCR beta chain was sequenced in a study of blood T cells in healthy people across ages. General study findings and limits: Older individuals had lower TCR beta diversity per million T cells (the decline was roughly linear).

A note on this clonotype: The target antigen is unknown.

PBMCs numbering at least 7 million were isolated per sample. PCR was performed a second time for roughly 7 to 11 cycles using a sample-barcoded 5' primer and a J-beta primer mix. One entry per CDR3 protein, called by TCRdb with MiXCR from the 5' RACE reads. The table lists about 1.4 million distinct CDR3 sequences, approximately 59% of them singletons. V lost 3 bases and J lost 4, with 10 bases in between. CDR1 is GTSNPN, CDR2 SVGIG, per germline (reference sequence). This CDR3 is built from 13 residues. This TCR derives from a man between 18 and 35 years old in good health. Sequenced sample: blood. The genes are TRBV30 and TRBJ2-4; possibly TRBD1 or TRBD2 for D (5 bases each). The CDR3 is CAWSRDGKNIQYF. The CDR3 region has the DNA TGTGCCTGGAGCCGGGACGGGAAAAACATTCAGTACTTC.